Following are 5 T cell receptor beta chains from one sample sequenced in a study of shared clonotypes between healthy human individuals. Here immunoSEQ multiplex PCR was the method, and the copy in TCRdb shows in-frame clones only, minus some. This sample has roughly 500,000 clones, with approximately 80% found just once. The sequenced material came from PBMCs. All receptors come from a woman between 40 and 55 years old in good health. Some clones in this sample may be carry-over from other donors' samples.

This clone was seen only a few times. The chain joins TRBV28 to TRBJ2-3, with a weak D call TRBD1 (5 bases). The CDR3 is 15 residues long. Germline values: CDR1 MDHEN, CDR2 SYDVKM. With 6 bases removed from V and 2 bases from J, the gap between germline ends came to 15 bases. CDR3 in amino acids: CASRPLGVVTDTQYF. The CDR3 DNA reads TGTGCCAGCAGACCCTTAGGGGTGGTCACAGATACGCAGTATTTT.

The chain combines TRBV5-1 with TRBJ2-7, with a possible D match to TRBD1 (6 bases). The germline CDR1 and CDR2 sequences are SGHRS and YFSETQ. Trimming stripped 2 bases from V and 2 bases from J, with 14 bases between. The CDR3 spans 15 residues. The CDR3 DNA is TGCGCCAGCAGCTTCACCGGGACATCCGCCTACGAGCAGTACTTC. This codes for CASSFTGTSAYEQYF.

The chain joins TRBV6-1 to TRBJ2-7, with TRBD2 identical over 11 bases. The CDR3 extends over 14 amino acids. Germline trimming cut 1 base from V and 6 bases from J; bases unmatched to any gene: 2. The V gene's germline CDR1 is MNHNS and CDR2 SASEGT. The DNA of the CDR3 is TGTGCCAGCAGTGAAGTAGCGGGAGGGGGCGAGCAGTACTTC. This sequence encodes CASSEVAGGGEQYF.

The V gene is TRBV12-1, the J gene TRBJ1-5. TRBV12-1 is given as a pseudogene. This CDR3 has 16 amino acids. CDR3 protein: CASSSKFSADYQPQHF. The CDR3 DNA follows: TGTGCCAGCAGCTCCAAATTCAGCGCAGATTATCAGCCCCAGCATTTT.

The chain couples TRBV28 to TRBJ2-7; D is unclear. CDR3 length: 16 amino acids. CDR1 MDHEN and CDR2 SYDVKM come from the germline V gene. The ends were cut back, 3 bases at V and 1 base at J, with 16 bases in the middle. The DNA of the CDR3 is TGTGCCAGCAGTTTCCCCGGACCGCCGGATTCCTACGAGCAGTACTTC. As protein: CASSFPGPPDSYEQYF.